The source of this TCR beta chain is a study of T cells in Graves' hyperthyroidism and ophthalmopathy. Authors of the study amplified TCR beta CDR3 regions from RNA transcripts. When the TCR CDR3 underwent first-round RT-PCR, the HTBI primer set was used. Via MiXCR, TCRdb re-called the multiplex PCR reads, giving one row per CDR3 protein. The table includes approximately 720,000 distinct CDR3 sequences, 18% detected once. The germline V and J ends were trimmed by 6 bases and 0 bases, with 15 bases remaining between them. This CDR3 spans 15 amino acids. Germline CDR1 is SGHKS and CDR2 is YYEKEE (reference sequence). This clonotype has more than one count but fewer than ten.

The chain is built from TRBV5-5 and TRBJ2-5; the D gene is possibly TRBD2 (5 bases). The source is a woman aged 50 to 65 with Graves' hyperthyroidism that later progressed to Graves' ophthalmopathy. Sequencing input: blood. CDR3 in amino acids: CASTPGIQYQETQYF. For the CDR3, the DNA is TGTGCCAGCACCCCGGGGATCCAGTACCAAGAGACCCAGTACTTC. Combining the CDR3 with reference TRBV5-5 and TRBJ2-5 gives the whole variable domain DAGVTQSPTHLIKTRGQQVTLRCSPISGHKSVSWYQQVLGQGPQFIFQYYEKEERGRGNFPDRFSARQFPNYSSELNVNALLLGDSALYLCASTPGIQYQETQYFGPGTRLLVL.